Presented here are 29 T cell receptor beta chains from one specimen sequenced in a study of T-cell reconstitution after alpha-beta-depleted transplantation in children. Construction of the TCRbeta library involved unique molecular identifiers. Via MiXCR, TCRdb re-called the PCR reads, giving one row per CDR3 protein. Of around 600,000 distinct CDR3 sequences detected, roughly 17% appear once; the ten largest clones hold about 1.1%. Sample: PBMCs from the stem cell graft donor, taken from the stem cell graft. The receptors originated from a human donor who donated a stem cell graft to a child with acute myeloid leukemia.

As concerns this clonotype: With a much larger clone just one base away, this may be a read error. The gene calls are TRBV29-1 and TRBJ2-1, with D unclear. Trimming removed 7 bases from V and 8 bases from J, with 9 bases in between. The CDR3 sequence is 10 residues long. In germline, CDR1 is SQVTM, CDR2 ANQGSEA. The CDR3 coding sequence is TGCAGCGGAGAATACGATGAGCAGTTCTTC. Translated: CSGEYDEQFF.

In its sample, this clonotype was seen many times. The chain recombines TRBV20-1 with TRBJ2-7; 8 bases map to TRBD1. CDR3 length: 12 residues. Germline V gene sequence: CDR1 DFQATT, CDR2 SNEGSKA (reference sequence). V shed 8 bases, J shed 3 bases, and the junction held 6 bases outside the gene matches. The CDR3 coding sequence is TGCAGTTGCCTCGGGACAGGCTACGAGCAGTACTTC. This translates into CSCLGTGYEQYF.

The chain couples TRBV7-9 to TRBJ2-1, with TRBD2 matching 8 bases. The CDR3 contains 16 residues. Germline CDR1 and CDR2: SEHNR and FQNEAQ (reference sequence). V was clipped by 5 bases and J by 1 base; unmatched bases: 7. The CDR3: CASSIGGGPSYNEQFF. The CDR3 coding sequence is TGTGCCAGCAGCATAGGCGGGGGGCCGTCCTACAATGAGCAGTTCTTC.

This clonotype has a handful of counts. The chain links TRBV6-5 to TRBJ2-3; D gene unclear. CDR3 size: 13 residues. Per the germline V gene, CDR1 is MNHEY and CDR2 is SVGAGI. V lost 2 bases to trimming and J lost 5 bases, with 8 bases between them. Here the CDR3 DNA reads TGTGCCAGCAGTTACCGCGAAGTAGATACGCAGTATTTT. Translated: CASSYREVDTQYF.

This clonotype was counted ten times or more. The chain couples TRBV20-1 to TRBJ1-1; D is ambiguous. Per the germline V gene, CDR1 is DFQATT and CDR2 is SNEGSKA (reference sequence). V lost 6 bases to trimming and J lost 0 bases, with 17 bases between them. There are 15 residues in the CDR3. The CDR3 is CSAPLEGRMNTEAFF. The CDR3 bases are TGCAGTGCCCCGCTAGAGGGTCGCATGAACACTGAAGCTTTCTTT.

The V and J genes are TRBV9 and TRBJ1-1; D perhaps matches TRBD1 (5 bases). Trimming cost V 2 bases and J 4 bases, with 15 bases left between them. CDR3 size: 15 residues. Per the germline V gene, CDR1 is SGDLS and CDR2 is YYNGEE. This CDR3 is CASSVQGTLGTEAFF. CDR3 sequence (DNA): TGTGCCAGCAGCGTGCAAGGGACCTTGGGCACTGAAGCTTTCTTT.

Many counts were recorded for this clonotype. The chain combines TRBV12-3 or TRBV12-4 with TRBJ1-4; maybe TRBD1 (6 bases). V dropped 6 bases and J dropped 6 bases, with 11 bases sitting between them. The CDR3 runs 13 residues. CDR3 in amino acids: CASSRRGDEKLFF. The CDR3 DNA is TGTGCCAGCAGCCGTAGGGGGGATGAAAAACTGTTTTTT.

The chain carries TRBV18 and TRBJ2-5, with D unresolved. The V and J ends lost 0 bases and 2 bases respectively, with 13 bases between them. Germline CDR1 and CDR2: KGHSH and LQKENI. The CDR3 consists of 16 residues. This CDR3 reads CASSPPTGRIQETQYF. In nucleotides, the CDR3 is TGTGCCAGCTCACCACCGACTGGCAGGATTCAAGAGACCCAGTACTTC.

This clonotype showed up many times. The chain joins TRBV20-1 to TRBJ2-3; D perhaps matches TRBD2 (6 bases). The CDR3 totals 15 residues. V dropped 5 bases and J dropped 2 bases, with 17 bases sitting between them. The germline V gene encodes CDR1 DFQATT and CDR2 SNEGSKA (reference sequence). CDR3 region: CSARRDSRSTDTQYF. The CDR3 DNA reads as TGCAGTGCTCGCCGGGACTCGCGATCCACAGATACGCAGTATTTT.

The genes are TRBV4-1 and TRBJ2-3, with 8 bases identical to TRBD1. CDR1 MGHRA and CDR2 YSYEKL come from the germline V gene. The CDR3 runs to 16 residues. Germline trimming cut 2 bases from V and 3 bases from J; bases unmatched to any gene: 7. The CDR3 region has the DNA TGCGCCAGCAGCCAAAGGGGGACAGGTTCGACAGATACGCAGTATTTT. Protein product: CASSQRGTGSTDTQYF.

This clonotype was detected a few times. The rearrangement links TRBV5-1 to TRBJ2-7, with 7 bases aligning to TRBD1. Germline assignment: CDR1 SGHRS and CDR2 YFSETQ. V lost 4 bases to trimming and J lost 11 bases; unmatched junction nucleotides: 9. This CDR3 is 12 amino acids long. The CDR3 region has the DNA TGCGCCAGCAGCCCTGGGACAGTTACGGAGTACTTC. Its protein product is CASSPGTVTEYF.

The table lists this clonotype with many counts. The chain carries TRBV29-1 and TRBJ2-1; D not resolved. CDR1 SQVTM and CDR2 ANQGSEA come from the germline V gene. The length of the CDR3 is 12 residues. V was clipped by 2 bases and J by 8 bases, with 10 bases between them. CDR3 in DNA: TGCAGCGTTGAATACAGTAGGGATGAGCAGTTCTTC. Residues: CSVEYSRDEQFF.

This clonotype was detected a few times. A junction boundary mismatches the germline segment, possibly from a read error. The V and J genes are TRBV6-2 or TRBV6-3 and TRBJ1-5; D might be TRBD1 (5 bases). This CDR3 comprises 16 residues. The germline V gene encodes CDR1 MNHEY and CDR2 SVGEGT. CDR3 sequence reads: CASSYSGGSGNQPQHF. CDR3 coding DNA: TGTGCCAGCAGCTACTCGGGGGGTAGCGGCAATCAGCCCCAGCATTTT.

Many counts were recorded for this clonotype. This sequence joins TRBV5-1 and TRBJ1-2; D gene unclear. Trimming stripped 1 base from V and 2 bases from J, with 6 bases between. The CDR3 is made up of 13 amino acids. The germline gives CDR1 SGHRS, CDR2 YFSETQ. This CDR3 is CASSLKRNYGYTF. The CDR3 DNA sequence: TGCGCCAGCAGCTTGAAGAGAAACTATGGCTACACCTTC.

The V gene is TRBV20-1, the J gene TRBJ2-7; 10 bases are a match to TRBD2. Germline V gene sequence: CDR1 DFQATT, CDR2 SNEGSKA (reference sequence). J gave up 6 bases and V 2 bases, and 16 bases lay outside the gene matches. The CDR3 loop spans 17 amino acids. The CDR3 loop reads CSARPHVGAGGPGEQYF. The CDR3 DNA reads as TGCAGTGCTAGACCCCACGTCGGAGCGGGGGGGCCGGGCGAGCAGTACTTC.

This clonotype was seen ten or more times. The genes are TRBV29-1 and TRBJ1-2, with D perhaps TRBD1 (5 bases). This CDR3 has 13 amino acids. CDR1 and CDR2 (germline): SQVTM, ANQGSEA. Trimming removed 7 bases from V and 4 bases from J, with 16 bases in between. CDR3 sequence: CSADDSSAYGYTF. Here the CDR3 DNA reads TGCAGCGCCGATGACAGTTCCGCCTATGGCTACACCTTC.

The chain couples TRBV7-9 to TRBJ2-7, with 7 bases matching TRBD2. This CDR3 comprises 14 residues. Germline V CDR1 and CDR2: SEHNR, FQNEAQ (reference sequence). V lost 4 bases and J lost 4; bases outside the gene matches: 7. The CDR3 sequence is CASSSETSPYEQYV. CDR3 coding DNA: TGTGCCAGCAGCTCCGAGACTAGCCCGTACGAGCAGTACGTC.

The table lists this clonotype with a few counts. The chain carries TRBV7-2 and TRBJ2-7; D possibly matches TRBD1 or TRBD2 (5 bases each). V was shortened by 3 bases and J by 7 bases, with 13 bases between the two germline ends. The CDR3 sequence is 13 residues long. Germline assignment: CDR1 SGHTA and CDR2 FQGNSA. The CDR3 spells CASSFQGTGEQYF. CDR3 DNA sequence: TGTGCCAGCAGCTTTCAGGGTACGGGGGAGCAGTACTTC.

The CDR3 loop is CASSPRGTSGIYEQYF. The CDR3 DNA follows: TGTGCCAGCAGCCCAAGGGGGACTAGCGGTATATACGAGCAGTACTTC. The V and J genes are TRBV7-3 and TRBJ2-7; 11 bases fit TRBD2. The ends lost 5 bases at V and 4 bases at J; junction bases unmatched: 10. The CDR3 spans 16 residues. The germline V gene encodes CDR1 SGHTA and CDR2 FQGTGA.

Points on this clonotype: The germline gene is not matched at one end of the junction; a read error may be the cause. This chain joins TRBV7-3 and TRBJ2-1; possible D gene TRBD2, 7 bases. Germline lookup yields CDR1 SGHTA and CDR2 FQGTGA. The CDR3 is 15 residues long. The CDR3: CAISLRGGASGEQFF. CDR3 in DNA: TGTGCCATCAGCTTAAGGGGGGGGGCAAGCGGTGAGCAGTTCTTC.

Many counts were recorded for this clonotype. The V gene is TRBV6-5, the J gene TRBJ2-2; a possible D gene is TRBD1 (5 bases). The CDR3 is 15 residues long. Germline lookup yields CDR1 MNHEY and CDR2 SVGAGI. Trimming took off 2 bases at V and 4 bases at J, with 11 bases between the two ends. Here the CDR3 DNA reads TGTGCCAGCAGTTACCTAGTTAGGGGCACCGGGGAGCTGTTTTTT. Encoded protein: CASSYLVRGTGELFF.

This clonotype was recorded a few times. V is TRBV20-1 and J is TRBJ2-1, with 10 nucleotides matching TRBD1. CDR3 size: 14 residues. Unmatched junction bases numbered 8, after V lost 6 bases and J lost 6 bases. Germline V gene data show CDR1 as DFQATT and CDR2 as SNEGSKA (reference sequence). DNA for the CDR3: TGCAGTGCAATGCCGGGACAGGGGATCAATGAGCAGTTCTTC. This sequence encodes CSAMPGQGINEQFF.

This clonotype was seen at least ten times. The genes are TRBV7-2 and TRBJ2-7, with 7 bases aligning to TRBD1. This CDR3 is 15 amino acids long. Germline V gives CDR1 SGHTA, CDR2 FQGNSA. After removal of 5 bases from V and 4 bases from J, the junction contained 11 bases not matched to a gene. The CDR3 coding sequence is TGTGCCAGCAGCACGCGACAGGGTACGATGTACGAGCAGTACTTC. The encoded protein is CASSTRQGTMYEQYF.

The rearrangement uses TRBV3-1 and TRBJ2-5; TRBD1 matches 7 bases. CDR3 length: 11 amino acids. The germline CDR1 and CDR2 sequences are LGHDT and YNNKEL (reference sequence). The V and J ends lost 8 bases and 3 bases, in that order; junction bases with no gene match: 0. The CDR3 spells CASGQEETQYF. In DNA, the CDR3 is TGTGCCAGCGGACAGGAAGAGACCCAGTACTTC.

This clonotype came up a few times. The chain has TRBV5-1 and TRBJ2-7; either TRBD1 or TRBD2 may supply D (6 bases each). The CDR3 spans 12 residues. Trimming removed 3 bases at V and 7 bases at J, with 11 bases between. Germline assignment: CDR1 SGHRS and CDR2 YFSETQ. CDR3 loop: CASSSGGTEQYF. In nucleotides, the CDR3 is TGCGCCAGCAGCTCTGGAGGGACAGAGCAGTACTTC.

This clonotype was recorded a few times. V and J are TRBV4-3 and TRBJ2-1, with 7 bases lining up with TRBD1. Per the germline V gene, CDR1 is LGHNA and CDR2 is YSLEER. CDR3 size: 16 residues. V was pared by 0 bases and J by 7 bases, with 9 bases of the junction left unmatched. The CDR3 loop reads CASSQERGLAYNEQFF. In DNA form, the CDR3 reads TGCGCCAGCAGCCAAGAGAGGGGGCTAGCTTATAATGAGCAGTTCTTC.

A few counts support this clonotype. V usage is TRBV12-3 or TRBV12-4 and J usage is TRBJ2-5; TRBD1 or TRBD2 may be the D gene (6 bases each). The CDR3 length is 14 residues. Trimming took off 6 bases at V and 6 bases at J, with 17 bases between the two ends. The CDR3 DNA is TGTGCCAGCAGCCAGGGGACTGCTGGAAAGACCCAGTACTTC. Its protein product is CASSQGTAGKTQYF.

This clonotype was observed a few times. The genes are TRBV4-1 and TRBJ2-3; D is uncertain. Germline V CDR1 and CDR2: MGHRA, YSYEKL. Trimming took off 1 base at V and 2 bases at J, with 10 bases between the two ends. The CDR3 is 15 residues long. The CDR3 coding sequence is TGCGCCAGCAGCCAAGGGGTCACCTTCACAGATACGCAGTATTTT. This gives the protein CASSQGVTFTDTQYF.

This clonotype was detected ten times or more. This chain joins TRBV20-1 and TRBJ1-2, with D possibly being TRBD1 (5 bases). Trimming stripped 3 bases from V and 6 bases from J, with 11 bases between. Germline loops: CDR1 DFQATT, CDR2 SNEGSKA (reference sequence). This CDR3 has 12 residues. The CDR3 loop reads CSASRGGNGYTF. Here the CDR3 DNA reads TGCAGTGCTAGTAGGGGAGGTAATGGCTACACCTTC.